The present T cell receptor beta chain was sequenced within a study of cytomegalovirus exposure and HLA in healthy donors. The primer mix had 60 Vbeta and 13 Jbeta primers. Authors' analysis steps: A later analysis counted roughly 74 million unique TCR beta chains, 9.5 million to 12 million shared. TCRdb keeps only in-frame clones here, not all; method: immunoSEQ multiplex PCR. V, J and clone size reflect that table, while D and trimming were determined from the DNA. Of about 130,000 clones detected, 80% appear once; the ten largest clones hold roughly 4%. Comment on this clone: The antigen remains undetermined.

The CDR3 spans 16 residues. Germline-derived CDR1 and CDR2 are SGHTA and FQGTGA. The ends lost 4 bases at V and 4 bases at J; junction bases unmatched: 6. Study outcomes and limitations: A later analysis appeared to link common viral pathogens to several of the most significant clusters. A link between a missense DCLRE1C variant and TCR beta V- and J-gene trimming emerged from a later analysis. Later, TCR association rates were found to vary by HLA locus, highest for DRB1 and lowest for HLA-C.

The sequenced sample consisted of PBMCs. This clonotype originated in a woman aged 35 to 49 in good health and CMV-seronegative. V is TRBV7-3 and J is TRBJ2-2, with 10 nucleotides matching TRBD2. CDR3: CASSYSGGARTGELFF. The DNA of the CDR3 is TGTGCCAGCAGCTACAGCGGGGGGGCCCGCACCGGGGAGCTGTTTTTT.